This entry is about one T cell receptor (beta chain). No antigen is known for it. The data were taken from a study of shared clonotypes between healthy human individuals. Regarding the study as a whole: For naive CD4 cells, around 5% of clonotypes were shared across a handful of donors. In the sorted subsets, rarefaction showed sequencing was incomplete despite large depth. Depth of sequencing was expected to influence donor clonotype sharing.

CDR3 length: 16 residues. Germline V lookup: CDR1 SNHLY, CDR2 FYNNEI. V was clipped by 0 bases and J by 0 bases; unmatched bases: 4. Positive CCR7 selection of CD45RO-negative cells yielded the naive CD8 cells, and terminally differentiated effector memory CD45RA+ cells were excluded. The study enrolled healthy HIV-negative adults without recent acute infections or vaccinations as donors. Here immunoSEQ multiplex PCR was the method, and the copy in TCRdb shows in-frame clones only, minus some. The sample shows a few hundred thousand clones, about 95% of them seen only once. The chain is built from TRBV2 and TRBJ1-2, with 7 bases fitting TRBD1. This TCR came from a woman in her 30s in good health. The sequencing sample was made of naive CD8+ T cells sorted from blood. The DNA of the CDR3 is TGTGCCAGCAGTGAAGCCAGTCAGGGGGCTAACTATGGCTACACCTTC. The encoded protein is CASSEASQGANYGYTF. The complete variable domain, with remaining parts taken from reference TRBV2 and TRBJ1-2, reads EPEVTQTPSHQVTQMGQEVILRCVPISNHLYFYWYRQILGQKVEFLVSFYNNEISEKSEIFDDQFSVERPDGSNFTLKIRSTKLEDSAMYFCASSEASQGANYGYTFGSGTRLTVV.